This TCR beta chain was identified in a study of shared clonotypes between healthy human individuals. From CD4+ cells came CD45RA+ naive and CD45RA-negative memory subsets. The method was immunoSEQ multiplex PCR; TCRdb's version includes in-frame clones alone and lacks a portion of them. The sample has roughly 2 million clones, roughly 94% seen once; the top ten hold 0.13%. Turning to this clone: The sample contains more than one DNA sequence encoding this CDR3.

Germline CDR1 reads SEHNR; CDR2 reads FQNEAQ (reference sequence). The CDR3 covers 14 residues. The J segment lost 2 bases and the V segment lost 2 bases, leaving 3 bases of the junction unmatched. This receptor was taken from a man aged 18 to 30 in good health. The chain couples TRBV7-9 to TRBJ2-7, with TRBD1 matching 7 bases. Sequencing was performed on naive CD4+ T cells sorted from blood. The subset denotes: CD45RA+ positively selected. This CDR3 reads CASSLTTGAYEQYF. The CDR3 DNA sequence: TGTGCCAGCAGCTTAACAACAGGGGCCTACGAGCAGTACTTC.